This T cell receptor beta chain was identified in a study of molecular identifiers for immune sequencing clone quantification. Study results and limitations: Highly expanded clone sizes could be underestimated by identical TCR molecules sharing a barcode.

Turning to this clonotype: No antigen is known for it.

This CDR3 comprises 16 residues. Germline loops: CDR1 LGHDT, CDR2 YNNKEL (reference sequence). Trimming took off 3 bases at V and 6 bases at J, with 17 bases between the two ends. With RNA at 10%, 30% or 50%, naive CD8 libraries came from approximately 22,000 to 940,000 sorted cells. Sorting selected naive CD8 T cells with a CD8+CD4-CCR7+CD45RA+ phenotype. TCRdb reprocessed the PCR reads via MiXCR and lists one record per CDR3 protein. The sample yields 490,000 or so distinct CDR3 sequences, 20% to 25% seen once. This chain connects TRBV3-1 to TRBJ1-4; a possible D gene is TRBD1 (5 bases). The receptor's source is a human donor in good health. Some libraries in this study had Jurkat cell RNA spiked in. The sample comprised naive CD8+ T cells from blood, with Jurkat cell RNA spiked in. Subset: FACS-sorted CD8+CD4-CCR7+CD45RA+ naive T cells. Here the CDR3 reads CASSQTDPGTDEKLFF. The DNA for the CDR3 is TGTGCCAGCAGCCAGACCGACCCCGGGACCGATGAAAAACTGTTTTTT.